This TCR beta chain was captured by sequencing in a study of T cells after yellow fever vaccination. Study summary: With SMART-Seq v4 Ultra Low Input, the fractions containing low cell numbers were prepared.

5'RACE template switching added a universal primer site and UMIs to TCR cDNA. TCRdb re-analysed the 5' RACE reads in MiXCR, keeping a single row per CDR3 protein. The table lists 300,000 or so distinct CDR3 sequences, roughly 13% of them singletons. This clonotype was counted a few times. Antigen unknown. Trimming removed 1 base from V and 6 bases from J; junction bases left unmatched: 8. From germline, CDR1 is SGHTA and CDR2 FQGNSA. This CDR3 contains 16 residues. Regarding the study as a whole: Compared with primary, the secondary response was weaker and peaked at day 5, not 15.

V is TRBV7-2 and J is TRBJ2-3; 9 bases fit TRBD1. This specimen consisted of CD4+ T cells sorted from PBMCs, obtained 45 days after the yellow fever booster vaccination. This TCR came from a man aged 30 to 45 who received the YFV17D yellow fever vaccine. CDR3 residues: CASSLVPQGARDTQYF. The CDR3 coding sequence is TGTGCCAGCAGCTTAGTACCACAGGGGGCTAGGGATACGCAGTATTTT.